The present entry profiles one TCR beta chain with its context. Its antigen is not yet known. No much larger clonotype is one base removed from it; base qualities were not supplied. Libraries were made using the immunoSEQ multiplex PCR assay. The multiplex PCR relied on a mix of 60 forward primers for TCR Vbeta segments and 13 reverse primers for TCR Jbeta segments. A multiplex PCR assay on genomic DNA amplified the CDR3 region of rearranged TCR beta genes. Amplified TCR beta libraries were sequenced as 87-base-pair reads on the Illumina HiSeq System. In the original analysis: A later analysis counted 65 million to 90 million unique TCR beta chains across the roughly 700 repertoires, and 9 million to 14 million of these chains were shared by at least two donors. A nearest-neighbor algorithm error-corrected the raw reads and collapsed the reads into unique sequences, merging closely related sequences to remove PCR and sequencing errors. CDR3 sequences were aligned to IMGT reference sequences to assign V, D and J gene segments. For a sequence to be retained, at least a six-nucleotide match to both a V gene segment and a J gene segment was required. Rearrangements were classified as productive when the CDR3 lacked stop codons and remained in frame with V and J, and all other rearrangements were classified as non-productive. Following IMGT convention, CDR3 was defined as the stretch from the second conserved V-encoded cysteine to the conserved J-encoded phenylalanine. In an earlier analysis of around 540 of the donors, sequences lacking an unambiguous match to a single V gene segment were excluded. In an earlier analysis of about 590 of the donors, a V segment was called functional when productive rearrangements were above 56.7%, and segregating when the standard deviation between donors exceeded 5%. A statistical classification framework was built to diagnose cytomegalovirus status from the catalog of TCR beta chain sequences. V and J gene assignment, in a later analysis, came from comparing TCR nucleotide sequences with IMGT/GENE-DB human TR gene sequences. A later analysis assigned CDR3 sequences and most-parsimonious VDJ recombination scenarios with the TCRdist pipeline. In a later analysis, each TCR beta chain was defined by its CDR3 amino acid sequence together with its V-gene family, and reads lacking a unique V-gene family were excluded. As a way to deal with suspected cross-contamination and a sequencing artifact, a later analysis dropped hundreds of nucleotide sequences that were highly shared and had low generation probability. In a later analysis, a clonal expansion index was calculated for each public chain from normalized within-repertoire ranks of inferred template counts. In a later analysis, generation probabilities were computed with a VDJ recombination model fitted to out-of-frame rearrangements, and the resulting probabilities were checked against IGoR. Hypergeometric tests were used in a later analysis to score TCR-TCR, TCR-HLA and TCR-CMV co-occurrence, with a repertoire-size bias correction applied to the TCR pairs. A later analysis estimated false discovery rates by permuting HLA or CMV assignments 20 times. A later analysis grouped co-occurring TCRs with DBSCAN, adding TCRdist sequence similarity when clustering within HLA-allele-positive subsets. Repertoires with fewer than 30,000 or more than 120,000 public chains were left out of co-occurrence clustering, as were four to six repertoires with anomalous nucleotide sharing. TCRdb retrieved this table from immuneACCESS and kept in-frame rearrangements only. Not all clones are present; in checked studies, unresolved V genes account for under half, and no reason is known for the remainder. The V and J calls and clone size come from that table; D and trimming were worked out from the DNA. This sample is represented by some 140,000 clones; 76% of them were singletons. The biggest ten clones account for around 3% of the sample.

The data were taken from a study of cytomegalovirus exposure and HLA in healthy donors listed by TCRdb under 2017. General notes on the study: In an earlier analysis of 450 to 750 of the donors, around 290 Gb of sequence data and about 110 million unique TCR beta sequences from about 180 million T cells were reported. Roughly 300 gigabases of sequencing data and 91 million or so unique TCR sequences made up an early release that covered roughly 670 HLA-typed donors. Of the 350 to 400 genotyped donors, about 80% fell in the genetic ancestry cluster associated with self-reported Caucasian donors. The study aimed to test whether cataloging public T cell receptors could reveal signatures of past pathogen exposure. The study profiled the T cell repertoires of some 610 subjects by immunosequencing and related them to cytomegalovirus serostatus. A separate validation cohort of some 130 different subjects was used in addition to the 666-subject first cohort. High-throughput TCR immunosequencing, statistical association of individual TCRs with disease status, and machine learning were combined to predict cytomegalovirus infection status. A later analysis re-examined previously published TCR beta repertoires from 600 to 700 donors and added high-resolution HLA genotyping to investigate patterns of TCR occurrence. Rather than using new phenotypic data, the later analysis identified candidate immune exposures from TCR beta sequences and from how often those sequences occurred across donors. In an earlier analysis of 587 of the donors, high-throughput TCR beta sequencing was used to judge whether each TCR beta V gene segment behaved as functional or pseudogenic. Donor age, sex, ethnicity and CMV serostatus were collected together with the repertoire data. A later genetic analysis used genome-wide SNP genotypes for about three fifths of the 666 donors, treating that subset as a discovery cohort. All discovery cohort repertoires had been generated on a single sequencing platform. HLA typing included class I and class II loci at four-digit resolution. The number of donors typed differed by locus, with roughly 629-640 for A, B, C, DRB1 and DQB1, around 500 for DQA1, 600 to 610 for DPA1, and some 440 for DPB1. Several DR-DQ haplotypes were treated as single units for association and clustering because of strong linkage in the cohort. Among several hundred genotyped donors of the cohort, an average of approximately 200,000 unique TCR beta nucleotide sequences was sequenced per donor, of which 15% to 20% were non-productive. On the study overall, not on this receptor specifically: Because the 87-base-pair reads could not distinguish some IMGT-functional V segments, including TRBV6-2 and TRBV6-3, those segments were excluded. In this cohort, only TCR beta chains were sequenced, and detectable features were limited by the absence of alpha or paired-chain data. In an earlier analysis of a few hundred of the donors, most TCR beta V segments were observed in productive rearrangements about 87% or about 30% of the time, broadly matching IMGT annotations. An association between a missense DCLRE1C variant and V-gene and J-gene trimming of TCR beta chains was found in a later genetic analysis and replicated in an independent cohort. A later analysis found that most CMV-associated TCR beta chains appeared HLA-restricted, with HLA associations seemingly driven largely by CMV exposure. Linkage disequilibrium might explain the correlated functional status among segregating V segments, but an unknown experimental factor could not be ruled out. A further reported finding was that TCR beta sequences accurately predicted the HLA-A and HLA-B alleles for most subjects in the first cohort. In a later analysis, several top co-occurrence clusters were reported to appear linked to parvovirus B19, influenza, CMV and Epstein-Barr virus. Because HLA typing was unavailable for some donors at each locus, only the typed subset was used in association tests. A cluster of highly shared sequence variants was judged likely to be a technical artifact of the sequencing pipeline. When HLA alleles, especially DR and DQ, strongly co-occurred, TCR associations were difficult to assign to individual alleles. The only immune exposure information available for the cohort was CMV serostatus. The study listed 164 TCR beta chains as associated with cytomegalovirus. Most TCR sequences were observed very rarely across donors, whereas some public TCRs were present in many individuals. In a later genetic analysis, fewer N-insertions in productive TCRs were reported among donors in an Asian-associated ancestry cluster than the roughly 700-donor mean. Because counts were too low, seventeen rarely observed V segments, including chromosome 9 orphons, were excluded from the earlier analysis of around 590 of the donors. Compared with equally common non-associated chains, HLA-associated TCR beta chains in a later analysis were more clonally expanded and had lower generation probabilities. The classifier was reported to diagnose cytomegalovirus status with high specificity and sensitivity in both the original and validation cohorts. The authors suggested that the approach could potentially be extended to other disease states and immunological phenotypes. In a later analysis, 15,000 to 20,000 TCR beta sequences were associated with specific HLA alleles at a false discovery rate of 0.05. Sequencing depth was assumed to be roughly uniform across donors in the presence/absence analyses, though that assumption may not hold. Three of the identified cytomegalovirus-associated TCR beta chains were confirmed in vitro to be specific for cytomegalovirus antigens. In a later analysis, the rate of TCR association differed among HLA loci, with DRB1 alleles having the most associated TCRs and HLA-C alleles having the fewest.

In total, roughly 710 healthy bone marrow donors made up the cohort. At the time of sampling, every cohort member was nominally healthy, though immune exposures that went unrecorded were likely present. The donor tested CMV seronegative, placing the donor among the approximately 360 seronegative members of the cohort. Every donor gave a peripheral blood sample, and the peripheral blood mononuclear cells from that sample were used for TCR beta sequencing. Genomic DNA was extracted from the blood cell samples with the Qiagen DNeasy Blood Extraction Kit. V drops 8 bases and J drops 4 bases, leaving 9 bases in between. Inclusive of the bounding cysteine and phenylalanine, the CDR3 is 11 residues long. The kept DNA is CDR3 alone, 33 bases in frame from the first base. Per the germline V gene (reference sequence), SGHNT is the CDR1 and YYREEE is the CDR2.

This sequence uses TRBV5-4 and TRBJ1-2; the D gene is possibly TRBD1, with 6 bases matching. The receptor comes from a man aged 35-49 years in good health and CMV-seronegative. Sequences were obtained from PBMCs. The CDR3: CASAGAYGYTF. The nucleotides are TGTGCCAGTGCAGGGGCCTATGGCTACACCTTC.